This T cell receptor (beta chain) was captured by sequencing in a study of OX40 agonist ivuxolimab in advanced cancers. Generated by immunoSEQ multiplex PCR, the TCRdb table keeps only in-frame clones and is missing some. The repertoire holds approximately 47,000 clones, roughly three quarters seen once, with roughly 7% in the top ten. V was shortened by 4 bases and J by 11 bases, with 17 bases between the two germline ends. Germline V gene sequence: CDR1 SGHVS, CDR2 FNYEAQ. The CDR3 runs 13 residues. This TCR came from an adult with an advanced solid tumor such as melanoma, head and neck, liver or kidney cancer. The material was CD4+ or CD8+ T cells sorted from blood, obtained in a trial of the OX40 agonist ivuxolimab. The genes are TRBV7-6 and TRBJ1-1; a possible D gene is TRBD1 (5 bases). In nucleotides, the CDR3 is TGTGCCAGCAGCTCGCTGGTGGGGCTGAAGGCTTTCTTT. This gives the protein CASSSLVGLKAFF.